Below are 6 T cell receptor beta chains sequenced from a single sample in a study of blood T cell repertoires in COVID-19. The method was immunoSEQ multiplex PCR; TCRdb's version includes in-frame clones alone and lacks a portion of them. Of 230,000 or so clones listed, 80% to 85% are singletons. Sample: peripheral blood. These receptors all come from a young man with active or convalescent COVID-19.

The chain is built from TRBV11-2 and TRBJ1-2, with D perhaps TRBD1 (5 bases). CDR3 size: 12 residues. V gave up 5 bases and J gave up 7 bases, with 11 bases separating them. Germline lookup yields CDR1 SGHAT and CDR2 FQNNGV. CDR3 residues: CASSTQGFGYTF. The DNA for the CDR3 is TGTGCCAGCAGCACTCAGGGTTTTGGCTACACCTTC.

This chain uses TRBV30 with TRBJ1-6; TRBD1 agrees at 8 bases. V shed 3 bases, J shed 6 bases, and the junction held 7 bases outside the gene matches. Germline values: CDR1 GTSNPN, CDR2 SVGIG (reference sequence). The length of the CDR3 is 15 residues. The CDR3 DNA sequence: TGTGCCTGGAGGGGGACAGGACTACTTAATTCACCCCTCCACTTT. Amino acid sequence: CAWRGTGLLNSPLHF.

This chain connects TRBV18 to TRBJ1-2; D is possibly TRBD1 (6 bases). V was cut by 2 bases and J by 2 bases, with 12 bases left in between. In germline, CDR1 is KGHSH, CDR2 LQKENI. The CDR3 runs to 15 residues. In DNA, the CDR3 is TGTGCCAGCTCACCAGGGGCAGGGGACAACTATGGCTACACCTTC. It codes for CASSPGAGDNYGYTF. The full variable domain, in which reference TRBV18 and TRBJ1-2 provide the parts outside the CDR3, is NAGVMQNPRHLVRRRGQEARLRCSPMKGHSHVYWYRQLPEEGLKFMVYLQKENIIDESGMPKERFSAEFPKEGPSILRIQQVVRGDSAAYFCASSPGAGDNYGYTFGSGTRLTVV.

The genes are TRBV5-8 and TRBJ1-5, with 9 bases fitting TRBD1. The CDR3 runs 18 residues. V was clipped by 4 bases and J by 0 bases; unmatched bases: 11. Germline lookup yields CDR1 SGHTS and CDR2 YDEGEE. The CDR3 DNA is TGTGCCAGCAGCCCGACACGACAGGGGGGGTTTAGCAATCAGCCCCAGCATTTT. This translates into CASSPTRQGGFSNQPQHF. The full variable domain, in which reference TRBV5-8 and TRBJ1-5 provide the parts outside the CDR3, is EAGVTQSPTHLIKTRGQQATLRCSPISGHTSVYWYQQALGLGLQFLLWYDEGEERNRGNFPPRFSGRQFPNYSSELNVNALELEDSALYLCASSPTRQGGFSNQPQHFGDGTRLSIL.

This chain links TRBV29-1 with TRBJ2-7; tentatively, D is TRBD2 (6 bases). V was pared by 4 bases and J by 3 bases, with 13 bases between. The CDR3 loop spans 13 amino acids. Germline V gene sequence: CDR1 SQVTM, CDR2 ANQGSEA. The CDR3 loop reads CSVGRGSVYEQYF. In nucleotides, the CDR3 is TGCAGCGTTGGCCGGGGGTCTGTCTACGAGCAGTACTTC.

The J gene is TRBJ1-3, the V gene TRBV7-6; 7 nucleotides line up with TRBD1. The junction had 11 bases not matched to a gene; V was cut back by 5 bases and J by 4 bases. CDR1 SGHVS and CDR2 FNYEAQ come from the germline V gene. The CDR3 loop spans 16 amino acids. The CDR3 is CASSKEGALRGNTIYF. CDR3 in DNA: TGTGCCAGCAGCAAAGAGGGGGCGCTGAGGGGAAACACCATATATTTT.